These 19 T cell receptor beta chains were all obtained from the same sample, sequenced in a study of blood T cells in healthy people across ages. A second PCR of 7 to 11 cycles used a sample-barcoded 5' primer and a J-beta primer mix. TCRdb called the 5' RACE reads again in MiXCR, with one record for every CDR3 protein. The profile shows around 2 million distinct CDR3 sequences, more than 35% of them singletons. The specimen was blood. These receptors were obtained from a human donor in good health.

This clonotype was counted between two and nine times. The DNA of the CDR3 is TGCGCCAGCAGCGACCGCTTATCTAGCGGGGGGGCGGAGGAGCAGTACTTC. This codes for CASSDRLSSGGAEEQYF. The V and J genes are TRBV5-1 and TRBJ2-5; 12 bases fit TRBD2. V gave up 4 bases and J gave up 11 bases; unmatched junction bases: 18. The CDR3 has 17 amino acids. Germline values: CDR1 SGHRS, CDR2 YFSETQ.

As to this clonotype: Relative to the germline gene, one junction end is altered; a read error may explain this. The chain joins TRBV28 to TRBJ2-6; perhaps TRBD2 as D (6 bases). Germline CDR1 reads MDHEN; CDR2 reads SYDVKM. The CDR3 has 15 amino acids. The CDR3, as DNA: TGTGCCAGCAGCCGACCGGGGGTCGGGGCCAATGTCCTGACTTTC. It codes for CASSRPGVGANVLTF.

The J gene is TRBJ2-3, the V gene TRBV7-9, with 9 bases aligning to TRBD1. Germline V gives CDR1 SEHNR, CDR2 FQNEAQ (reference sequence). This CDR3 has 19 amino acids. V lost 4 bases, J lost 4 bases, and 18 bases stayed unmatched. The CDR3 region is CASSSRQIPGQGGPDTQYF. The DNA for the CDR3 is TGTGCCAGCAGCTCGCGCCAAATTCCGGGACAGGGTGGCCCAGATACGCAGTATTTT. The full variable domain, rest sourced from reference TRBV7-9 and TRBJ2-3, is DTGVSQNPRHKITKRGQNVTFRCDPISEHNRLYWYRQTLGQGPEFLTYFQNEAQLEKSRLLSDRFSAERPKGSFSTLEIQRTEQGDSAMYLCASSSRQIPGQGGPDTQYFGPGTRLTVL.

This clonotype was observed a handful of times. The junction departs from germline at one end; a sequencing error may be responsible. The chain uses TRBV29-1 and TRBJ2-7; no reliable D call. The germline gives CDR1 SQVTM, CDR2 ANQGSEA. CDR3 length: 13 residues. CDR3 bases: TGCAGCGTTGAGGTCCCCTCCTCCTACGAGCAGCACTTC. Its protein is CSVEVPSSYEQHF.

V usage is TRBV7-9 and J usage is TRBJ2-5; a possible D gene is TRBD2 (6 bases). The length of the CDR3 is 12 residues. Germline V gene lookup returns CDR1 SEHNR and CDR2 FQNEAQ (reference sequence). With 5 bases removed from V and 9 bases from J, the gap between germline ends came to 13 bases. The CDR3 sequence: CASSRGGEAQYF. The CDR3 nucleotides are TGTGCCAGCAGCCGAGGTGGGGAGGCCCAGTACTTC. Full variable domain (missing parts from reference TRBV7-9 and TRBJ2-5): DTGVSQNPRHKITKRGQNVTFRCDPISEHNRLYWYRQTLGQGPEFLTYFQNEAQLEKSRLLSDRFSAERPKGSFSTLEIQRTEQGDSAMYLCASSRGGEAQYFGPGTRLLVL.

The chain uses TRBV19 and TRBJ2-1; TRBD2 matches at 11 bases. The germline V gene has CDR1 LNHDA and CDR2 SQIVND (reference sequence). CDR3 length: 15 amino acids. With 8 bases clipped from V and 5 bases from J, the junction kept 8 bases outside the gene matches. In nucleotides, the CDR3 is TGTGCCAGTCAAACTAGCGGGGGCCCCCACAATGAGCAGTTCTTC. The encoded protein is CASQTSGGPHNEQFF. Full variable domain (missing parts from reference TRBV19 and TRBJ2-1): DGGITQSPKYLFRKEGQNVTLSCEQNLNHDAMYWYRQDPGQGLRLIYYSQIVNDFQKGDIAEGYSVSREKKESFPLTVTSAQKNPTAFYLCASQTSGGPHNEQFFGPGTRLTVL.

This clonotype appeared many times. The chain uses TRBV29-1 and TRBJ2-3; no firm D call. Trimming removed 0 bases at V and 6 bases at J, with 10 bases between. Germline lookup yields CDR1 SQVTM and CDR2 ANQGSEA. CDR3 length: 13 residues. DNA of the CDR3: TGCAGCGTTGAAGATAATGGAAGGGATACGCAGTATTTT. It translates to CSVEDNGRDTQYF.

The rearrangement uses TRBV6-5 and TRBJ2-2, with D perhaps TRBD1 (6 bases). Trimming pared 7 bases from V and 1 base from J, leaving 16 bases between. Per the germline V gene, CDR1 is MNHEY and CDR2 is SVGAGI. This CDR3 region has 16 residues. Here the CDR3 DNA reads TGTGCCAGCAACTTCGGAGACAGGTTGAACACCGGGGAGCTGTTTTTT. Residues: CASNFGDRLNTGELFF.

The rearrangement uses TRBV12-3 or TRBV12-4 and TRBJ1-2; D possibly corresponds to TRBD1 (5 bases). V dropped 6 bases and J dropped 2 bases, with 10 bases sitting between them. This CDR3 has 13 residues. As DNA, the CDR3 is TGTGCCAGCAGGGGGACGGAGAACTATGGCTACACCTTC. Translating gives CASRGTENYGYTF.

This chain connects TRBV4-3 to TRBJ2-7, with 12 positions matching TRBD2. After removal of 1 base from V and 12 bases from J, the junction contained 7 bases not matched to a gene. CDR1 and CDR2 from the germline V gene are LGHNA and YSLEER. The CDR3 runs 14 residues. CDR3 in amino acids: CASSQVSSGGVLYF. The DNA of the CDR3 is TGCGCCAGCAGCCAAGTGTCTAGCGGGGGGGTTCTGTACTTC.

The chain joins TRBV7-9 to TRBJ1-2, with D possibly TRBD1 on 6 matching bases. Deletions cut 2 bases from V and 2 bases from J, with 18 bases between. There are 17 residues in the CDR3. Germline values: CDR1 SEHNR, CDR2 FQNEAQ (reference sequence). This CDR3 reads CASSLNSIGGWNYGYTF. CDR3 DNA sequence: TGTGCCAGCAGCTTAAATTCTATCGGGGGCTGGAACTATGGCTACACCTTC.

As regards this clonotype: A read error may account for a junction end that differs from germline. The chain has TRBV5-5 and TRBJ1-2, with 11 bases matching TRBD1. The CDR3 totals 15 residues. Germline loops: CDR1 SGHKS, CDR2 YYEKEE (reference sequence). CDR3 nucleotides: TGTGCCAACAGCCTAGGACAGGGGGCGAACTCTGGCTACACCTTC. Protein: CANSLGQGANSGYTF.

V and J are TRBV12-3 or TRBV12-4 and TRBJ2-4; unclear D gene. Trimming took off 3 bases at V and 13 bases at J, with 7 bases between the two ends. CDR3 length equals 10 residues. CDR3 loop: CASSFIEQYF. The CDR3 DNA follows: TGTGCCAGCAGTTTCATAGAGCAGTACTTC.

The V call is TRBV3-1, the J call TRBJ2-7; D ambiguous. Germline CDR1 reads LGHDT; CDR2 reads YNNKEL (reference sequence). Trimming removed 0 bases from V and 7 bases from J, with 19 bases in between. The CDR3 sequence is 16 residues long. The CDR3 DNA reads TGTGCCAGCAGCCAAGACCCCAGGAAACGGACGAGTGAGCAGTACTTC. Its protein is CASSQDPRKRTSEQYF.

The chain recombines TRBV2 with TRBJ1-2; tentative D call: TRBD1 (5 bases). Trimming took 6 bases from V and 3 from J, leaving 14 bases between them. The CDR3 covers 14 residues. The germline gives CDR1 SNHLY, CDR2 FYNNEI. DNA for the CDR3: TGTGCCAGCAGCGCAACCGGGACGGACTATGGCTACACCTTC. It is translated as CASSATGTDYGYTF.

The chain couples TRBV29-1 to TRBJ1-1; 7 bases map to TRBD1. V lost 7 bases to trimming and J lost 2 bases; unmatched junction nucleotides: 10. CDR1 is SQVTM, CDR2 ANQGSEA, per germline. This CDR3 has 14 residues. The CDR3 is CSGSLTGPNTEAFF. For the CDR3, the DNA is TGCAGCGGCTCCCTGACAGGGCCTAACACTGAAGCTTTCTTT.

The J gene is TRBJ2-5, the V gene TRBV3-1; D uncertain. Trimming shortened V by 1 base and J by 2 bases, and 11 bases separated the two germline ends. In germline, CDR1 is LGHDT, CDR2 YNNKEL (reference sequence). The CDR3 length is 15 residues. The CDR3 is CASSQGVGPQETQYF. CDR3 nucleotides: TGTGCCAGCAGCCAAGGTGTTGGACCACAAGAGACCCAGTACTTC.

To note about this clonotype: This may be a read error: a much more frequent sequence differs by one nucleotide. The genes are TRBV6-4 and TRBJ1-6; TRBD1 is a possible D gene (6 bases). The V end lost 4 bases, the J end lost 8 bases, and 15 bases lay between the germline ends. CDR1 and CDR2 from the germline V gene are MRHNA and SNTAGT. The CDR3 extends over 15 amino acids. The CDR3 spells CASSGQGSQDSPLHF. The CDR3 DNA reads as TGTGCCAGCAGTGGGCAGGGGAGTCAAGATTCACCCCTCCACTTT.

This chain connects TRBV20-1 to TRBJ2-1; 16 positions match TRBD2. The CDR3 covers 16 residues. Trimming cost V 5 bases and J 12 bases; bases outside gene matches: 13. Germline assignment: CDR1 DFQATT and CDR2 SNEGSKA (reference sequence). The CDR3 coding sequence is TGCAGTGCTTCAGGGACTAGCGGGGGGGCTGGCGATGGGCAGTTCTTC. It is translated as CSASGTSGGAGDGQFF.